The rows below give T cell receptor beta chains drawn from one sample of a study of blood T cell repertoires in COVID-19. Assay used: immunoSEQ multiplex PCR; TCRdb lists only in-frame clones, some missing. The table shows around 260,000 clones, with 89% occurring only once. Sample: peripheral blood. These receptor sequences come from a woman aged 35 to 49 who had recovered from COVID-19. CDR3s include the opening cysteine and the closing phenylalanine or tryptophan. The order of the fields is J gene, V gene, D gene, clone size, CDR3 DNA, CDR3 protein. The D gene is left open where the match is weak. Where a row states a size, it is once, few, many or the class of an expanded clone; other rows omit it.

>TRBJ2-5|TRBV19|NA|NA
TGTGCCAGTAGTATGGGAGACCAAGAGACCCAGTACTTC
CASSMGDQETQYF
>TRBJ1-1|TRBV7-2|NA|once
TGTGCCAGCAGCCCGGCGCTCGGGGGGACTGAAGCTTTCTTT
CASSPALGGTEAFF
>TRBJ2-7|TRBV20-1|NA|NA
TGCAGTGCCAGTAAACCATCAGGGTCCGAGCAGTACTTC
CSASKPSGSEQYF
>TRBJ2-6|TRBV24-1|NA|NA
TGTGCCACCAGTGATCCACAGGGCTCTGGGGCCAACGTCCTGACTTTC
CATSDPQGSGANVLTF
>TRBJ1-4|TRBV6-4|TRBD1|NA
TGTGCCAGCAGTAAGGGGACAGGGCGAAATGAAAAACTGTTTTTT
CASSKGTGRNEKLFF
>TRBJ1-3|TRBV12-3/TRBV12-4|NA|few
TGTGCCAGCAGTTTAGAGGGGCGAGACACCATATATTTT
CASSLEGRDTIYF
>TRBJ1-2|TRBV5-1|TRBD1|NA
TGCGCCAGCAGCTTATACCGGCAGGGGGATGGCTACACCTTC
CASSLYRQGDGYTF
>TRBJ2-7|TRBV29-1|TRBD2|NA
TGCAGCGGAACTAGCGGAGCCTACGAGCAGTACTTC
CSGTSGAYEQYF
>TRBJ1-1|TRBV4-1|NA|NA
TGCGCCAGCAGCCTTCAGCGGGGGGGAACTGAAGCTTTCTTT
CASSLQRGGTEAFF
>TRBJ2-2|TRBV30|TRBD2|NA
TGTGCCTGGAGTCCAGGACGGACTAGCGGGAGCCCCGGGGAGCTGTTTTTT
CAWSPGRTSGSPGELFF
>TRBJ2-7|TRBV10-3|NA|NA
TGTGCCATCAGTGAGTCGAGGGACTACGAGCAGTACTTC
CAISESRDYEQYF
>TRBJ1-2|TRBV7-9|NA|NA
TGTGCCAGCAGCGGGGGCGCGGACTATGGCTACACCTTC
CASSGGADYGYTF
>TRBJ2-7|TRBV27|NA|NA
TGTGCCACCTGGACAGCACGCACCTACGAGCAGTACTTC
CATWTARTYEQYF
>TRBJ1-1|TRBV2|NA|NA
TGTGCCAGCGTCGTAGCTGAAGCTTTCTTT
CASVVAEAFF
>TRBJ2-1|TRBV3-1/TRBV3-2|TRBD2|NA
TGTGCCAGCAGCCGGGCTAGCGGGAGTGGCGAGCAGTTCTTC
CASSRASGSGEQFF
>TRBJ2-3|TRBV10-1|NA|NA
TGCGCCAGCAGTGTTGGAGCCGGCACAGATACGCAGTATTTT
CASSVGAGTDTQYF
>TRBJ1-2|TRBV5-1|TRBD1|NA
TGCGCCAGCAGCTTGGAATTGCCCGGGACAGGGGAGTATGGCTACACCTTC
CASSLELPGTGEYGYTF
>TRBJ2-7|TRBV7-2|NA|NA
TGTGCCAGCAGCCCCGGACGGACACTCAACTACGAGCAGTACTTC
CASSPGRTLNYEQYF
>TRBJ2-7|TRBV5-1|NA|NA
TGCGCCAGCAGCGTGACAGAAGCCTACGAGCAGTACTTC
CASSVTEAYEQYF
>TRBJ2-1|TRBV15|NA|NA
TGTGCCACCAGCAGAGACTCCGGGACTCACAATGAGCAGTTCTTC
CATSRDSGTHNEQFF
>TRBJ2-1|TRBV5-1|TRBD1|NA
TGCGCCAGCAGCTTGGCCTTAGGGCCCGGGGACAGACAGTTCTTC
CASSLALGPGDRQFF
>TRBJ2-7|TRBV18|NA|NA
TGTGCCAGCTCCCCGGTTGAAAGCGGCTACGAGCAGTACTTC
CASSPVESGYEQYF
>TRBJ2-3|TRBV3-1/TRBV3-2|TRBD2|NA
TGTGCCAGCAGCCAAGCCGGGACTAGCGTTATAGATACGCAGTATTTT
CASSQAGTSVIDTQYF
>TRBJ1-5|TRBV12-3/TRBV12-4|NA|NA
TGTGCCAGCAGTCCCGATAGAAGTCAGCCCCAGCATTTT
CASSPDRSQPQHF
>TRBJ2-3|TRBV19|TRBD1|once
TGTGCCAGTAGCCACCCCAGGGGGACAGATACGCAGTATTTT
CASSHPRGTDTQYF
>TRBJ2-7|TRBV7-2|TRBD2|NA
TGTGCCAGCAGCCCTCCCGGTAGCGGGAGCTCCTACGAGCAGTACTTC
CASSPPGSGSSYEQYF
>TRBJ2-7|TRBV27|TRBD1|NA
TGTGCCAGCAGTTTCCAAGACAGGGGCGGATACGAGCAGTACTTC
CASSFQDRGGYEQYF
>TRBJ1-6|TRBV3-1/TRBV3-2|NA|NA
TGTGCCAGCAGCCAAGATAGTTGGGCAGGGCATAATTCACCCCTCCACTTT
CASSQDSWAGHNSPLHF
>TRBJ2-2|TRBV10-2|TRBD2|NA
TGCGCCAGCAGTGAGTTCCTCTTGAGCGGGAGTTTTAGCGGGGAGCTGTTTTTT
CASSEFLLSGSFSGELFF